The present entry profiles one TCR beta chain with its context. The method was immunoSEQ multiplex PCR; TCRdb's version includes in-frame clones alone and lacks a portion of them. The table records tens of thousands of clones, approximately 92% of them present only once. The record originates from a study of T cell changes during pregnancy in multiple sclerosis. The source is a female donor in good health, enrolled as a control in a pregnancy study. Source: peripheral blood, taken in the third trimester of pregnancy.

The DNA for the CDR3 is TGTGCCAGTAGTATTCGGCGGGGGAGCTCCTACAATGAGCAGTTCTTC. Protein: CASSIRRGSSYNEQFF. The chain carries TRBV19 and TRBJ2-1; 7 nucleotides line up with TRBD2. Germline lookup yields CDR1 LNHDA and CDR2 SQIVND (reference sequence). The J segment lost 0 bases and the V segment lost 3 bases, leaving 5 bases of the junction unmatched. This CDR3 spans 16 amino acids.